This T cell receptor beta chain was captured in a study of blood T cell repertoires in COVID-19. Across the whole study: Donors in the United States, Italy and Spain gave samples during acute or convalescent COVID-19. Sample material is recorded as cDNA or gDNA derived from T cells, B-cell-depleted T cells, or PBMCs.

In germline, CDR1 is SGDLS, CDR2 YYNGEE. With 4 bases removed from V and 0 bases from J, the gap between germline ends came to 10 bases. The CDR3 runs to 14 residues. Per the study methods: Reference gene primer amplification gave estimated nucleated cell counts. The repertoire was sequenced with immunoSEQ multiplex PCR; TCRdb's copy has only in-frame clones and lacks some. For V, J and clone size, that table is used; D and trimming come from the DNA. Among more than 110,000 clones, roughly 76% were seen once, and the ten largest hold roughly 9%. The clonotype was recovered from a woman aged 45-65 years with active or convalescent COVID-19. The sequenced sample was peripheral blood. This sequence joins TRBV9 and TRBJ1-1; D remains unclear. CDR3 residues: CASSLREMNTEAFF. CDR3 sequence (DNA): TGTGCCAGCAGCTTGCGAGAAATGAACACTGAAGCTTTCTTT.